Described below is a single T cell receptor (beta chain) sequence and its context. The record originates from a study of cytomegalovirus exposure and HLA in healthy donors. The CDR3 spans 15 residues. Germline values: CDR1 SNHLY, CDR2 FYNNEI. V was clipped by 8 bases and J by 6 bases; unmatched bases: 11. PCR employed 60 Vbeta and 13 Jbeta primers. Generated by immunoSEQ multiplex PCR, the TCRdb table keeps only in-frame clones and is missing some. Of about 140,000 clones in the sample, roughly 81% were seen once. This TCR was sampled from a female donor in good health and CMV-seronegative. The sequenced material came from PBMCs. The V gene is TRBV2, the J gene TRBJ2-1, with 9 bases lining up with TRBD1. CDR3 sequence: CASLHRDRAGNEQFF. The CDR3 DNA reads TGTGCCAGCCTCCACCGGGACAGGGCTGGCAATGAGCAGTTCTTC. Drawing the rest from reference TRBV2 and TRBJ2-1, the complete variable domain is EPEVTQTPSHQVTQMGQEVILRCVPISNHLYFYWYRQILGQKVEFLVSFYNNEISEKSEIFDDQFSVERPDGSNFTLKIRSTKLEDSAMYFCASLHRDRAGNEQFFGPGTRLTVL.